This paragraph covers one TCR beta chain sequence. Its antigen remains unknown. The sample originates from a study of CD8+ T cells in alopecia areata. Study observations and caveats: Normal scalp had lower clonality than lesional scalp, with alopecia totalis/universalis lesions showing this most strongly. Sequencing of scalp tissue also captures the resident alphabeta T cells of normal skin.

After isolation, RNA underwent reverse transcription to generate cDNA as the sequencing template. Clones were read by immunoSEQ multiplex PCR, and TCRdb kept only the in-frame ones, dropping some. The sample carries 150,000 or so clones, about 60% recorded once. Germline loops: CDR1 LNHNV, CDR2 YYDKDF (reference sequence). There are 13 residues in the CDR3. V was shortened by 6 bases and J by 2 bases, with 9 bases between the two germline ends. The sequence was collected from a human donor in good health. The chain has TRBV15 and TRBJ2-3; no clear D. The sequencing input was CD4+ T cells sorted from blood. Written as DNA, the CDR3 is TGTGCCACCAGGGGTCGTTTCACAGATACGCAGTATTTT. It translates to CATRGRFTDTQYF.